This T cell receptor beta chain originates from a study of beta chain features in type 1 diabetes. General study findings and limits: A moderate, significant TCRB CDR3 shortening appeared in type 1 diabetes across four CD4+ subsets.

Worth noting for this clone: What it binds is unknown.

This CDR3 is 15 amino acids long. Germline V CDR1 and CDR2: MDHEN, SYDVKM. J lost 4 bases, V lost 1 base, and 4 bases had no gene match. Expressed TCRB transcripts were sequenced because the isolated RNA had all been reverse transcribed beforehand. Assay: immunoSEQ multiplex PCR; the TCRdb copy retains only in-frame clones and omits some. The sample has some 220,000 clones; 11% are singletons. The chain couples TRBV28 to TRBJ2-7, with TRBD2 matching 10 bases. This clonotype originated in a man between 18 and 29 years old in good health. The specimen sequenced was central memory CD4+ T cells from blood. The CDR3 spells CASSLSGTSAYEQYF. The CDR3 DNA reads as TGTGCCAGCAGTTTATCGGGGACTAGCGCGTACGAGCAGTACTTC.